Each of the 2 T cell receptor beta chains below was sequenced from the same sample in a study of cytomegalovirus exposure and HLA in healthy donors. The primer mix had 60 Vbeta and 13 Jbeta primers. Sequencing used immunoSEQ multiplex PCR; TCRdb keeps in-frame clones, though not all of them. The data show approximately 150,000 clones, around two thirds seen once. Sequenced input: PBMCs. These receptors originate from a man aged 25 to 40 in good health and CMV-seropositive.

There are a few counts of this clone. In DNA form, the CDR3 reads TGTGCCAGCAGGCAACTACGGGGGATGCCAGATACGCAGTATTTT. It yields the protein CASRQLRGMPDTQYF. The chain recombines TRBV5-6 with TRBJ2-3; perhaps TRBD2 as D (6 bases). Germline-derived CDR1 and CDR2 are SGHDT and YYEEEE. The CDR3 contains 15 residues. The V end was cut by 5 bases, the J end by 4 bases, with 17 bases between.

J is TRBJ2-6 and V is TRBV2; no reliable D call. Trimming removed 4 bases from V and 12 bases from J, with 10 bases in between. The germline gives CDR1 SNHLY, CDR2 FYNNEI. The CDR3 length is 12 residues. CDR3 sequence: CASSGPAGVLTF. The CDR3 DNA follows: TGTGCCAGCAGTGGCCCTGCCGGCGTCCTGACTTTC.